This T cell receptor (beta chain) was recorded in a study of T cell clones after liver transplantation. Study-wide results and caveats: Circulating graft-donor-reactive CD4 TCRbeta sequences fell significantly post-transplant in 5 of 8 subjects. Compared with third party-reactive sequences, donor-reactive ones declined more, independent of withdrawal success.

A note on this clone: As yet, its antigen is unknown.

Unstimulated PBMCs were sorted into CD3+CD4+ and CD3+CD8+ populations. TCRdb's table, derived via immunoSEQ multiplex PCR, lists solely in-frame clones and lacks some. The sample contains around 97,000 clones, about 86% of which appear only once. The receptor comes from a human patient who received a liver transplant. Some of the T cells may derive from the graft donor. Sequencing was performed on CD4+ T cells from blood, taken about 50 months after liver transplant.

The CDR3: CASSLEGVRGATEAFF. DNA of the CDR3: TGTGCCAGCAGCTTGGAGGGTGTCAGGGGGGCGACTGAAGCTTTCTTT. The chain is built from TRBV5-4 and TRBJ1-1, with TRBD1 identical over 7 bases. Losses at the gene ends were 0 bases for V and 5 bases for J; bases not matched to a gene: 10. Germline V gene data show CDR1 as SGHNT and CDR2 as YYREEE (reference sequence). The CDR3 length is 16 residues. Combining the CDR3 with reference TRBV5-4 and TRBJ1-1 gives the whole variable domain ETGVTQSPTHLIKTRGQQVTLRCSSQSGHNTVSWYQQALGQGPQFIFQYYREEENGRGNFPPRFSGLQFPNYSSELNVNALELDDSALYLCASSLEGVRGATEAFFGQGTRLTVV.